The 22 T cell receptor beta chains listed next were all sequenced from one sample in a study of a mutant IDH1 vaccine in newly diagnosed glioma. The antigens of these receptors remain unknown. Stated time point: week 5, during vaccination. Topical imiquimod was applied with each vaccine dose, which held 300 ug of mutant IDH1 20-mer peptide. Libraries were prepared by immunoSEQ multiplex PCR; TCRdb keeps only in-frame clonotypes and omits some of them. This sample has about 36,000 clones; roughly 81% occur once, and the top ten carry around 10%. Here the sequenced sample was PBMCs, taken from a glioma patient whose treatment included an IDH1 peptide vaccine. Receptors were obtained from a man aged 45-60 years with glioma.

The chain has TRBV7-3 and TRBJ1-2, with D maybe TRBD1 (6 bases). Germline lookup yields CDR1 SGHTA and CDR2 FQGTGA. V lost 4 bases and J lost 5, with 11 bases in between. This CDR3 has 13 amino acids. The CDR3 DNA sequence: TGTGCCAGCAGCTCCTGGGACAAGTATGGCTACACCTTC. Protein: CASSSWDKYGYTF. Looking up the rest from reference TRBV7-3 and TRBJ1-2 gives the full variable domain: GAGVSQTPSNKVTEKGKYVELRCDPISGHTALYWYRQSLGQGPEFLIYFQGTGAADDSGLPNDRFFAVRPEGSVSTLKIQRTERGDSAVYLCASSSWDKYGYTFGSGTRLTVV.

The chain employs TRBV6-1 and TRBJ1-5; D ambiguous. This CDR3 is built from 12 residues. Trimming shortened V by 2 bases and J by 5 bases, and 4 bases separated the two germline ends. The germline V gene has CDR1 MNHNS and CDR2 SASEGT. Here the CDR3 reads CASSESYQPQHF. The DNA of the CDR3 is TGTGCCAGCAGTGAATCCTATCAGCCCCAGCATTTT.

The V call is TRBV20-1, the J call TRBJ1-1; no firm D call. The CDR3 runs to 11 residues. Trimming cost V 7 bases and J 4 bases, with 10 bases left between them. From germline, CDR1 is DFQATT and CDR2 SNEGSKA (reference sequence). CDR3 residues: CSEVRSTEAFF. In DNA, the CDR3 is TGCAGTGAAGTGCGGAGCACTGAAGCTTTCTTT.

The rearrangement links TRBV7-2 to TRBJ2-7; no clear D. In germline, CDR1 is SGHTA, CDR2 FQGNSA. V was clipped by 4 bases and J by 0 bases, with 13 bases between them. The CDR3 covers 15 residues. Written as DNA, the CDR3 is TGTGCCAGCAGCTACGGGTCCCCGAGCTCCTACGAGCAGTACTTC. It specifies CASSYGSPSSYEQYF.

The chain recombines TRBV4-1 with TRBJ2-5; D tentatively reads TRBD1 or TRBD2 (5 bases each). Germline V gene lookup returns CDR1 MGHRA and CDR2 YSYEKL. The CDR3 totals 14 residues. The ends were cut back, 0 bases at V and 7 bases at J, with 12 bases in the middle. The CDR3 region has the DNA TGCGCCAGCAGCCAAGATTGGGGGAGTGGGACCCAGTACTTC. Translation gives CASSQDWGSGTQYF.

This chain connects TRBV5-1 to TRBJ2-4; weak D call: TRBD2 (6 bases). V shed 2 bases and J shed 5 bases, with 11 bases lying between them. Germline V CDR1 and CDR2: SGHRS, YFSETQ. CDR3 length equals 14 residues. CDR3 coding DNA: TGCGCCAGCAGCTTTGGGGGGTCTCAAAACATTCAGTACTTC. As protein: CASSFGGSQNIQYF. Variable domain in full (rest from reference TRBV5-1 and TRBJ2-4): KAGVTQTPRYLIKTRGQQVTLSCSPISGHRSVSWYQQTPGQGLQFLFEYFSETQRNKGNFPGRFSGRQFSNSRSEMNVSTLELGDSALYLCASSFGGSQNIQYFGAGTRLSVL.

The chain combines TRBV6-1 with TRBJ1-3; D possibly corresponds to TRBD1 (5 bases). The CDR3 totals 16 residues. CDR1 MNHNS and CDR2 SASEGT come from the germline V gene. V was shortened by 2 bases and J by 3 bases, with 14 bases between the two germline ends. CDR3 loop: CASSEWGIQNGNTIYF. CDR3 nucleotides: TGTGCCAGCAGTGAATGGGGCATCCAAAATGGAAACACCATATATTTT.

The chain joins TRBV4-3 to TRBJ2-1; 10 bases match TRBD1. Per the germline V gene, CDR1 is LGHNA and CDR2 is YSLEER. The CDR3 length is 17 residues. The V gene end was trimmed by 0 bases and the J gene end by 4 bases; junction bases not matched to a gene: 6. CDR3 coding DNA: TGCGCCAGCAGCCAAGATCTAGGGACAGGGGTATACAATGAGCAGTTCTTC. Translating gives CASSQDLGTGVYNEQFF.

The chain recombines TRBV7-9 with TRBJ1-2, with 8 nucleotides matching TRBD1. The V segment lost 5 bases and the J segment 4 bases; nucleotides outside the gene matches: 3. The CDR3 covers 13 residues. Germline V gene data show CDR1 as SEHNR and CDR2 as FQNEAQ (reference sequence). The CDR3: CASSEGQVYGYTF. The DNA of the CDR3 is TGTGCCAGCAGCGAGGGACAGGTCTATGGCTACACCTTC.

The chain employs TRBV7-9 and TRBJ2-2; no firm D call. Germline CDR1 and CDR2: SEHNR and FQNEAQ (reference sequence). Trimming shortened V by 2 bases and J by 8 bases, and 6 bases separated the two germline ends. CDR3 length equals 12 residues. The CDR3 spells CASSLIVGELFF. CDR3 bases: TGTGCCAGCAGCTTAATCGTGGGGGAGCTGTTTTTT.

This clone was seen a single time. The V and J genes are TRBV11-2 and TRBJ2-7; no clear D gene. Germline CDR1 is SGHAT and CDR2 is FQNNGV. V lost 5 bases and J 5 bases, leaving 13 bases between the germline ends. The CDR3 spans 13 residues. The CDR3 protein is CASSLRYTDEQYF. The CDR3 nucleotides read TGTGCCAGCAGCCTAAGGTATACGGACGAGCAGTACTTC.

This chain links TRBV19 with TRBJ2-7, with a possible D match to TRBD2 (5 bases). V lost 9 bases and J lost 4, with 16 bases in between. The CDR3 has 13 amino acids. Germline V gives CDR1 LNHDA, CDR2 SQIVND (reference sequence). Here the CDR3 reads CASGDPNTYEQYF. As DNA, the CDR3 is TGTGCCAGCGGGGATCCAAATACTTACGAGCAGTACTTC.

V is TRBV7-9 and J is TRBJ2-6; D unresolved. The V and J ends lost 4 bases and 0 bases respectively, with 10 bases between them. CDR1 and CDR2 from the germline V gene are SEHNR and FQNEAQ (reference sequence). There are 16 residues in the CDR3. CDR3 in amino acids: CASSSTVNSGANVLTF. Written as DNA, the CDR3 is TGTGCCAGCAGCTCCACAGTAAACTCTGGGGCCAACGTCCTGACTTTC. The whole variable domain, remainder taken from reference TRBV7-9 and TRBJ2-6, is DTGVSQNPRHKITKRGQNVTFRCDPISEHNRLYWYRQTLGQGPEFLTYFQNEAQLEKSRLLSDRFSAERPKGSFSTLEIQRTEQGDSAMYLCASSSTVNSGANVLTFGAGSRLTVL.

This chain joins TRBV18 and TRBJ2-7; 12 positions agree with TRBD2. The germline gives CDR1 KGHSH, CDR2 LQKENI. With V trimmed by 3 bases and J by 1 base, 1 base remained unmatched. This CDR3 has 15 residues. The CDR3 DNA follows: TGTGCCAGCTCACCCGGACTAGCGGGATCCTACGAGCAGTACTTC. Protein sequence: CASSPGLAGSYEQYF. The full variable domain, with the rest looked up from reference TRBV18 and TRBJ2-7, is NAGVMQNPRHLVRRRGQEARLRCSPMKGHSHVYWYRQLPEEGLKFMVYLQKENIIDESGMPKERFSAEFPKEGPSILRIQQVVRGDSAAYFCASSPGLAGSYEQYFGPGTRLTVT.

The chain combines TRBV2 with TRBJ1-1; no reliable D call. Trimming removed 7 bases at V and 3 bases at J, with 9 bases between. The CDR3 is 12 amino acids. Per the germline V gene, CDR1 is SNHLY and CDR2 is FYNNEI. The CDR3 bases are TGTGCCAGCACGGGCGGGGACACTGAAGCTTTCTTT. Amino acids: CASTGGDTEAFF. Based on the CDR3 plus reference TRBV2 and TRBJ1-1, the full variable domain is EPEVTQTPSHQVTQMGQEVILRCVPISNHLYFYWYRQILGQKVEFLVSFYNNEISEKSEIFDDQFSVERPDGSNFTLKIRSTKLEDSAMYFCASTGGDTEAFFGQGTRLTVV.

On this clone itself: The same CDR3 also results from other DNA sequences found in this sample. The chain combines TRBV9 with TRBJ2-3, with 11 bases matching TRBD2. V was clipped by 3 bases and J by 0 bases; unmatched bases: 0. Germline CDR1 SGDLS, CDR2 YYNGEE. The CDR3 spans 15 residues. The CDR3 reads CASSASGRSTDTQYF. DNA of the CDR3: TGTGCCAGCAGCGCTAGCGGGAGGAGCACAGATACGCAGTATTTT.

The rearrangement uses TRBV19 and TRBJ1-3, with a possible D match to TRBD1 (5 bases). Trimming removed 9 bases at V and 9 bases at J, with 18 bases between. The CDR3 length is 13 residues. Germline values: CDR1 LNHDA, CDR2 SQIVND (reference sequence). The DNA for the CDR3 is TGTGCCAGCACCCAAACCCAAAGGGGCACCATATATTTT. Amino acid sequence: CASTQTQRGTIYF.

This clone showed up just once. The V and J genes are TRBV2 and TRBJ2-1; maybe TRBD1 (6 bases). The CDR3 sequence is 13 residues long. Germline-derived CDR1 and CDR2 are SNHLY and FYNNEI. Deletions cut 5 bases from V and 5 bases from J, with 10 bases between. The CDR3 reads CASSRGWNNEQFF. CDR3 coding DNA: TGTGCCAGCAGTAGGGGGTGGAACAATGAGCAGTTCTTC. Using reference TRBV2 and TRBJ2-1 for the parts outside the CDR3, the full variable domain is EPEVTQTPSHQVTQMGQEVILRCVPISNHLYFYWYRQILGQKVEFLVSFYNNEISEKSEIFDDQFSVERPDGSNFTLKIRSTKLEDSAMYFCASSRGWNNEQFFGPGTRLTVL.

This clone has only a few counts. This sequence joins TRBV28 and TRBJ1-2; 7 bases fit TRBD1. CDR3 length: 13 amino acids. Germline values: CDR1 MDHEN, CDR2 SYDVKM. V shed 6 bases and J 7 bases; nucleotides not matched to a gene: 8. The CDR3: CASSTGTVGGYTF. DNA of the CDR3: TGTGCCAGCAGCACCGGGACAGTAGGTGGCTACACCTTC.

The rearrangement joins TRBV30 to TRBJ2-6, with D unresolved. V was trimmed by 2 bases and J by 0 bases, leaving 8 bases between them. Germline V gives CDR1 GTSNPN, CDR2 SVGIG (reference sequence). The CDR3 extends over 15 amino acids. The CDR3 reads CAWSLESSGANVLTF. In DNA form, the CDR3 reads TGTGCCTGGAGTTTAGAGAGCTCTGGGGCCAACGTCCTGACTTTC.

V is TRBV27 and J is TRBJ1-5; D unclear. The V end was cut by 5 bases, the J end by 0 bases, with 8 bases between. The CDR3 is made up of 14 amino acids. The germline CDR1 and CDR2 sequences are MNHEY and SMNVEV (reference sequence). The CDR3, as DNA: TGTGCCAGCAGTCTTCACAGTAGCAATCAGCCCCAGCATTTT. This codes for CASSLHSSNQPQHF.

The table lists this clone with a few counts. The chain is built from TRBV19 and TRBJ1-1; TRBD1 aligns across 7 bases. This CDR3 has 17 amino acids. J lost 0 bases, V lost 8 bases, and 15 bases had no gene match. Per the germline V gene, CDR1 is LNHDA and CDR2 is SQIVND (reference sequence). The CDR3 protein is CASRRSGTALMNTEAFF. CDR3 nucleotides: TGTGCCAGTCGTCGATCGGGGACAGCCCTTATGAACACTGAAGCTTTCTTT. Full variable domain (rest looked up from reference TRBV19 and TRBJ1-1): DGGITQSPKYLFRKEGQNVTLSCEQNLNHDAMYWYRQDPGQGLRLIYYSQIVNDFQKGDIAEGYSVSREKKESFPLTVTSAQKNPTAFYLCASRRSGTALMNTEAFFGQGTRLTVV.